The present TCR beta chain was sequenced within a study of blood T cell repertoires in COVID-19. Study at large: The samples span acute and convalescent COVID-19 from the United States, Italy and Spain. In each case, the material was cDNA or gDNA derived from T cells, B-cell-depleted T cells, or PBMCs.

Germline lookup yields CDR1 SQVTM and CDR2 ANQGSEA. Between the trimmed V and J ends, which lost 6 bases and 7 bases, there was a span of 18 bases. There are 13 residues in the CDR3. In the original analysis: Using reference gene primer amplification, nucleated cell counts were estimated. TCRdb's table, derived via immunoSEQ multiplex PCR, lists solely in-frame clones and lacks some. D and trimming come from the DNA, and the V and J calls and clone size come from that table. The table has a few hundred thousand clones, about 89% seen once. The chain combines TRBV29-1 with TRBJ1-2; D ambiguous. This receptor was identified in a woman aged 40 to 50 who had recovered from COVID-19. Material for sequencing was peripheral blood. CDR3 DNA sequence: TGCAGCGTGACGGAGTGGGGAGGAACTGGCTACACCTTC. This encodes CSVTEWGGTGYTF.